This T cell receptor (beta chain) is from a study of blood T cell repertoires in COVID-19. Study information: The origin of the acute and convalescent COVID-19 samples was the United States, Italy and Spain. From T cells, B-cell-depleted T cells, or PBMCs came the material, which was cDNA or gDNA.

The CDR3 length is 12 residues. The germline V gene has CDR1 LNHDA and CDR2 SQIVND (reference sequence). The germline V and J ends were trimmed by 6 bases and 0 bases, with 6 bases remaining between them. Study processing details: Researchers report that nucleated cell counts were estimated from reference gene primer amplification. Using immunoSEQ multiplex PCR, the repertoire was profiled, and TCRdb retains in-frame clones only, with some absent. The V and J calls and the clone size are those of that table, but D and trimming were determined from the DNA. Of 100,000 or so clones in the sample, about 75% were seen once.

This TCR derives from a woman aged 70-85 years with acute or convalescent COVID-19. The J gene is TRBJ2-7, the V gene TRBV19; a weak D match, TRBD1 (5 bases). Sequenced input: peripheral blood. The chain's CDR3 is CASRDTSYEQYF. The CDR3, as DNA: TGTGCCAGTAGGGACACCTCCTACGAGCAGTACTTC.